This TCR beta chain came from a study of T cell repertoires in cytomegalovirus infection. TCRdb passed the reads through MiXCR, listing each CDR3 protein once. The repertoire holds about 130,000 distinct CDR3 sequences, with about 24% as singletons. Germline CDR1 reads DFQATT; CDR2 reads SNEGSKA (reference sequence). This CDR3 spans 14 amino acids. V lost 0 bases and J lost 6, with 13 bases in between. A word on this clonotype: The antigen remains unidentified.

Sequencing was carried out using PBMCs, sequenced either directly or after in vitro stimulation (not recorded which). This receptor was taken from a human donor in good health (CMV status not recorded). Some clones in this sample may be carry-over from other donors' samples. V usage is TRBV20-1 and J usage is TRBJ2-3; D ambiguous. The CDR3 loop reads CSARDPLLADTQYF. CDR3 coding DNA: TGCAGTGCTAGAGATCCTCTGCTTGCGGATACGCAGTATTTT.